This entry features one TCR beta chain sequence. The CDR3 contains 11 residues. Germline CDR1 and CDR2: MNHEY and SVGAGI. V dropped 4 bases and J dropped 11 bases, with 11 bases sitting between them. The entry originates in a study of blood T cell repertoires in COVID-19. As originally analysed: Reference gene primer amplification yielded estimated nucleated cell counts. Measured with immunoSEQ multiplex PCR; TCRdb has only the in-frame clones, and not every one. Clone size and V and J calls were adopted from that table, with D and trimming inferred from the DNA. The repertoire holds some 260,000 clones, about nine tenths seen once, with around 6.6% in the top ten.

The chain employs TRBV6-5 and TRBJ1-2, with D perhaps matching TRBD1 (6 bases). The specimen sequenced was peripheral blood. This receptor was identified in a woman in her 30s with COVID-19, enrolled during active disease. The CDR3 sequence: CASSSDRLYTF. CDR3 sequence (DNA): TGTGCCAGCAGTTCCGACAGGCTATACACCTTC.